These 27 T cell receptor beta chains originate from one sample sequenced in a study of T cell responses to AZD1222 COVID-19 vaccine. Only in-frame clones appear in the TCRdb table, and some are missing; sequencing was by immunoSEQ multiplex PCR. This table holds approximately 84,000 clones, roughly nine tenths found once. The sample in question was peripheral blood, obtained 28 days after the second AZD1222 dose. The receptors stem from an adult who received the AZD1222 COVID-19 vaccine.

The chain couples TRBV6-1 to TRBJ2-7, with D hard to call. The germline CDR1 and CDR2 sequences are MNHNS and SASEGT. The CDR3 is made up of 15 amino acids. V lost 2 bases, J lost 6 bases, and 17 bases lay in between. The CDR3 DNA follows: TGTGCCAGCAGTGAAAGTGGTAGGCCCCCGGGCGAGCAGTACTTC. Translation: CASSESGRPPGEQYF.

The CDR3 nucleotides are TGTGCCAGCAGCACTGGTTTATCAGAGGTCACTGAAGCTTTCTTT. Protein product: CASSTGLSEVTEAFF. V is TRBV5-8 and J is TRBJ1-1; no clear D. The CDR3 consists of 15 residues. The germline V and J ends were trimmed by 4 bases and 4 bases, with 17 bases remaining between them. From germline, CDR1 is SGHTS and CDR2 YDEGEE.

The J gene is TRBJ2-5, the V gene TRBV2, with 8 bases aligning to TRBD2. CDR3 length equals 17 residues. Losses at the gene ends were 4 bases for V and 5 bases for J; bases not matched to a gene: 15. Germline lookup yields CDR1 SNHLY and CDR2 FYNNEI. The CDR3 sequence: CASSAFDTGGPGETQYF. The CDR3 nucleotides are TGTGCCAGCAGTGCGTTTGACACGGGAGGGCCAGGGGAGACCCAGTACTTC.

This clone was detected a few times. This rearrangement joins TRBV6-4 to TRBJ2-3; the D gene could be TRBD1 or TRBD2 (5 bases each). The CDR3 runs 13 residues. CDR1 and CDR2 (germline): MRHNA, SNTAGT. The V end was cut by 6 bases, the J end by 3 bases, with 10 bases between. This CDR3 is CASSRDETDTQYF. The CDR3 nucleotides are TGTGCCAGCAGCCGGGACGAGACAGATACGCAGTATTTT.

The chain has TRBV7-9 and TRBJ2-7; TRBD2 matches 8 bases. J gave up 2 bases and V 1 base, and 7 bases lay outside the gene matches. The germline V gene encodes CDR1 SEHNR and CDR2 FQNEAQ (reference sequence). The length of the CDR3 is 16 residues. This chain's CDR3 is CASSLVSGGNAYEQYF. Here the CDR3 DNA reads TGTGCCAGCAGCTTAGTAAGCGGGGGCAATGCCTACGAGCAGTACTTC.

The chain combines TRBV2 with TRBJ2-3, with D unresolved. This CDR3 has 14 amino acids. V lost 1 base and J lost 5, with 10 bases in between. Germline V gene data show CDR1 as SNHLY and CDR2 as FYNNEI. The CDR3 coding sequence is TGTGCCAGCAGTGAAGGTGGGTCGGGAGATACGCAGTATTTT. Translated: CASSEGGSGDTQYF.

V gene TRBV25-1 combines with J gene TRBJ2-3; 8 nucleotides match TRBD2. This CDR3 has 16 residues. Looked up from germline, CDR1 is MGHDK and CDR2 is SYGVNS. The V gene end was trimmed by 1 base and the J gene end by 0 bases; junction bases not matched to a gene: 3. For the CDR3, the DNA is TGTGCCAGCAGTGAATCCCCTAGCGGGAGCACAGATACGCAGTATTTT. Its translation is CASSESPSGSTDTQYF.

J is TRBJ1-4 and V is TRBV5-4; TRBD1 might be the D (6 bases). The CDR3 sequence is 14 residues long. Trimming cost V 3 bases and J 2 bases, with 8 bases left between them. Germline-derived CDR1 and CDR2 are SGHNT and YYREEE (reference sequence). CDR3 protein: CASSSGQTNEKLFF. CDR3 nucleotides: TGTGCCAGCAGCTCCGGACAGACTAATGAAAAACTGTTTTTT.

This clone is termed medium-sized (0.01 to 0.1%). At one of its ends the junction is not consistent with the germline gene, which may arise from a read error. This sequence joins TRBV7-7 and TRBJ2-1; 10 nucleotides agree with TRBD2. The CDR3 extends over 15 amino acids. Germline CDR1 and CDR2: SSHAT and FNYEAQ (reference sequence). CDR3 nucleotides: TGTGCTAGCAGCTTAGTAGCGGGAGGCTACAATGAGCAGTTCTTC. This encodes CASSLVAGGYNEQFF.

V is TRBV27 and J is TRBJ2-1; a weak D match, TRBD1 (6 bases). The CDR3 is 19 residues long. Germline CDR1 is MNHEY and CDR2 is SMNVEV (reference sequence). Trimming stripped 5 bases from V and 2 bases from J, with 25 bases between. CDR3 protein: CASSPHLDSLGATYNEQFF. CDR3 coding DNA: TGTGCCAGCAGTCCCCACCTGGACAGTTTAGGGGCGACCTACAATGAGCAGTTCTTC.

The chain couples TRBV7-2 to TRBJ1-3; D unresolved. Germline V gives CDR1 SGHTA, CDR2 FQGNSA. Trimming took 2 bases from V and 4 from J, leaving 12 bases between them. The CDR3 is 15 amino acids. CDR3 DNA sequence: TGTGCCAGCAGCTTAAGAGGCTATGGGGGAAACACCATATATTTT. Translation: CASSLRGYGGNTIYF.

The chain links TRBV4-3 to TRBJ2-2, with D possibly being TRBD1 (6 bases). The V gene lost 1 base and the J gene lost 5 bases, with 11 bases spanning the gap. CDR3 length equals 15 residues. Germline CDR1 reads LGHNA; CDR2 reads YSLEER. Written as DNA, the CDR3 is TGCGCCAGCAGCCAAGGAACAAGGGGGACCGGGGAGCTGTTTTTT. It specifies CASSQGTRGTGELFF.

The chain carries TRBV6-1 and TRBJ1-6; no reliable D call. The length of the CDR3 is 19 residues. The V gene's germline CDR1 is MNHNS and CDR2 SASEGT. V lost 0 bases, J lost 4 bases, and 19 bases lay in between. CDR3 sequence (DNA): TGTGCCAGCAGTGAAGCGTACGGAGGTTTAGTTCGTTATAATTCACCCCTCCACTTT. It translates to CASSEAYGGLVRYNSPLHF.

Written as DNA, the CDR3 is TGTGCCAGCAGTTTTTTCAGCGGGGGGCAGGGCACAGATACGCAGTATTTT. Protein sequence: CASSFFSGGQGTDTQYF. The chain recombines TRBV27 with TRBJ2-3; the match to TRBD2 covers 9 bases. Germline loops: CDR1 MNHEY, CDR2 SMNVEV (reference sequence). After removal of 3 bases from V and 1 base from J, the junction contained 8 bases not matched to a gene. The CDR3 contains 17 residues.

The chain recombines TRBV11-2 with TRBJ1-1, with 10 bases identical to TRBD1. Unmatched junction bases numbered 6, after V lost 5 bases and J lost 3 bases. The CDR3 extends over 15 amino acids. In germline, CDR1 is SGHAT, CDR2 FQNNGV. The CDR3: CASSRGQGGYTEAFF. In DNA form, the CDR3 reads TGTGCCAGCAGCCGCGGACAGGGGGGGTACACTGAAGCTTTCTTT. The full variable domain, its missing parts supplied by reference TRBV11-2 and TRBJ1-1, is EAGVAQSPRYKIIEKRQSVAFWCNPISGHATLYWYQQILGQGPKLLIQFQNNGVVDDSQLPKDRFSAERLKGVDSTLKIQPAKLEDSAVYLCASSRGQGGYTEAFFGQGTRLTVV.

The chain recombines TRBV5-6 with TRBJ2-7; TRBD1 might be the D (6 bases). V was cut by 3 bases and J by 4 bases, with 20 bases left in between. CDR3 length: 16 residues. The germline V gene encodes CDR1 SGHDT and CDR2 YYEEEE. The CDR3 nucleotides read TGTGCCAGCAGCTCCCCCGGGCGTCAGGGGACATACGAGCAGTACTTC. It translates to CASSSPGRQGTYEQYF.

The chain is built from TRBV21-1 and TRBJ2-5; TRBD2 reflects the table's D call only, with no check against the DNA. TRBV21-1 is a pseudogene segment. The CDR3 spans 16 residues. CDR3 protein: CASSKGIAGPQETQYF. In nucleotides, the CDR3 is TGTGCCAGCAGCAAAGGGATAGCGGGACCCCAAGAGACCCAGTACTTC.

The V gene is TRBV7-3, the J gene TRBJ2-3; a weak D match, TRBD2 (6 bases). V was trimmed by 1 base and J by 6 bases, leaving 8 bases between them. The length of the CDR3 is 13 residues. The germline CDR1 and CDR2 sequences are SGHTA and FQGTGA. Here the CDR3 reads CASSLNGGDTQYF. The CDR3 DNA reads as TGTGCCAGCAGCTTAAATGGGGGGGATACGCAGTATTTT.

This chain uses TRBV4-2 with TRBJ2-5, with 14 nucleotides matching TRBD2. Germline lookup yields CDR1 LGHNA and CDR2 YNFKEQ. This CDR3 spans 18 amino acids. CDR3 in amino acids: CPTTHHDRTSGGQETQYF. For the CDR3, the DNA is TGTCCCACCACCCACCACGACCGGACTAGCGGGGGGCAAGAGACCCAGTACTTC.

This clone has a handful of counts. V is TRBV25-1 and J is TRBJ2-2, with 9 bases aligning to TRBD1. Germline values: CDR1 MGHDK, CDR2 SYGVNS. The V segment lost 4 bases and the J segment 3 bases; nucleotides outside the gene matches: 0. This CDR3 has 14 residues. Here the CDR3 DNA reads TGTGCCAGCAGTGGGACAGGGGACACCGGGGAGCTGTTTTTT. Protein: CASSGTGDTGELFF.

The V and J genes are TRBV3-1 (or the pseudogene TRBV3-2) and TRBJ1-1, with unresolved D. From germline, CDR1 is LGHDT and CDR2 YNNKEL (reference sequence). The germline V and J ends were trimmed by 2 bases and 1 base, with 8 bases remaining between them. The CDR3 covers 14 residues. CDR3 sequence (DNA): TGTGCCAGCAGCCAAAGGCAGAGGAACACTGAAGCTTTCTTT. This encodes CASSQRQRNTEAFF.

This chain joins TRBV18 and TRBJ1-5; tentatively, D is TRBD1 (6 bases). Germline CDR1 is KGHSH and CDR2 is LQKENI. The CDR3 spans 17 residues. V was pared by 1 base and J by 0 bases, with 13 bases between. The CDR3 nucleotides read TGTGCCAGCTCACCACGAGGGGGGAAATATAGCAATCAGCCCCAGCATTTT. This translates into CASSPRGGKYSNQPQHF. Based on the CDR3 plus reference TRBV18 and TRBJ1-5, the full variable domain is NAGVMQNPRHLVRRRGQEARLRCSPMKGHSHVYWYRQLPEEGLKFMVYLQKENIIDESGMPKERFSAEFPKEGPSILRIQQVVRGDSAAYFCASSPRGGKYSNQPQHFGDGTRLSIL.

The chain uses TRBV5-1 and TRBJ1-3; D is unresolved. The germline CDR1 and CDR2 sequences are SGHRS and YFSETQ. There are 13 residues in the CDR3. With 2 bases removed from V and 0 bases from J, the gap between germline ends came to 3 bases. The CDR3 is CASSFSSGNTIYF. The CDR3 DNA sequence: TGCGCCAGCAGCTTCAGCTCTGGAAACACCATATATTTT.

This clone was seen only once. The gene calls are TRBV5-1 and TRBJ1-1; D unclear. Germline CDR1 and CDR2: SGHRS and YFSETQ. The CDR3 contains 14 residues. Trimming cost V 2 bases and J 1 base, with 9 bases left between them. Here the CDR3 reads CASSFASGNTEAFF. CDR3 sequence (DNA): TGCGCCAGCAGCTTTGCCTCAGGGAACACTGAAGCTTTCTTT.

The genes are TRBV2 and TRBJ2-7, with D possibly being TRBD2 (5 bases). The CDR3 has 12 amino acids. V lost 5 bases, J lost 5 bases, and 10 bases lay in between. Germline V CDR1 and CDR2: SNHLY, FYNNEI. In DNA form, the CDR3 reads TGTGCCAGCAGTTACACTAGGGACGAGCAGTACTTC. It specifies CASSYTRDEQYF.

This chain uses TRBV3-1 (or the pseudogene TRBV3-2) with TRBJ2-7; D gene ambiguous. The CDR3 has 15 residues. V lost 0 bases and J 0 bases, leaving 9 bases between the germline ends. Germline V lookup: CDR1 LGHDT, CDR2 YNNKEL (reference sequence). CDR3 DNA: TGTGCCAGCAGCCAAGATGTGGTGAACTCCTACGAGCAGTACTTC. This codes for CASSQDVVNSYEQYF.

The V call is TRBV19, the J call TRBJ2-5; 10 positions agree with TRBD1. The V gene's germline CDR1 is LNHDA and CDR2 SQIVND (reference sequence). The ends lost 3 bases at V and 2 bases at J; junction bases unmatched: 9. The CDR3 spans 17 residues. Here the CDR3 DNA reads TGTGCCAGTAGTATGTTACCGGGACAGGGGTATCAAGAGACCCAGTACTTC. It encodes CASSMLPGQGYQETQYF.